These T cell receptor beta chains were read from a single sample in a study of blood T cells in healthy people across ages. TCRdb fed the 5' RACE reads into MiXCR, producing one record per CDR3 protein. This table holds approximately 880,000 distinct CDR3 sequences, around 48% found once. The sequenced material came from blood. The origin of the receptors is a man younger than 45 in good health. Both conserved end residues are trimmed from each CDR3. D genes are given only for firm matches.

J gene	V gene	D gene	CDR3 protein
TRBJ1-2	TRBV29-1	.	SVGVSGGYT
TRBJ2-3	TRBV5-1	TRBD2	ASAGGGYTDTQY
TRBJ2-1	TRBV7-8	TRBD2	ASSLGASGTYNEQF
TRBJ2-1	TRBV29-1	.	SVPSGTGGNEQF
TRBJ1-1	TRBV7-2	.	ASSLFNDGTTEAF
TRBJ2-3	TRBV28	.	ASSRYDSQAY
TRBJ2-3	TRBV9	TRBD1	ASSLGGTGMADTQY
TRBJ1-1	TRBV29-1	.	SVEDIPPEGGENTEAF
TRBJ2-5	TRBV7-2	.	ASSLSVRDQETQY
TRBJ1-2	TRBV7-3	.	ASSSPTGYGYT
TRBJ2-1	TRBV4-1	.	ASSQGSGAYNEQF
TRBJ2-4	TRBV6-6	.	ASSLGQLAKNIQY
.	TRBV4-2	.	ASSRVRRKIYEQY
TRBJ1-5	TRBV7-8	.	ASSLPGEGQPQH
TRBJ2-7	TRBV5-1	.	ASSLTGGYEQY
TRBJ2-5	TRBV2	TRBD2	ASSVFGGGKDEQY
TRBJ2-3	TRBV15	TRBD2	ATSRGLAGGSTDTQY
TRBJ2-2	TRBV4-2	.	ASSQGTQGTGEPF
TRBJ1-5	TRBV7-9	TRBD1	ASSETGHGNQPQH
TRBJ2-1	TRBV29-1	TRBD1	SVGKQGKNEQF
TRBJ2-7	TRBV29-1	.	SVCEQY
TRBJ2-2	TRBV7-2	TRBD1	ASSYRGTVNTGELF
TRBJ2-7	TRBV6-6	.	AGAGTAWDEQY
TRBJ2-3	TRBV28	TRBD1	ASRGRGRFGTDTQY
TRBJ2-5	TRBV28	.	ASRPARGEQY
TRBJ2-7	TRBV29-1	.	SVGTPRSSYEQY
TRBJ1-5	TRBV12-3/TRBV12-4	.	ASSFGQYNQPQH
TRBJ1-1	TRBV9	.	ASSVGSAFVNTEAF